The 26 T cell receptor beta chains below were found in one sample sequenced in a study of blood T cell repertoires in COVID-19. The repertoire was sequenced with immunoSEQ multiplex PCR; TCRdb's copy has only in-frame clones and lacks some. The sample shows about 160,000 clones, more than 65% of them seen only once. Source material: PBMCs or T cells enriched from blood (not recorded which). These receptors originate from a middle-aged woman with acute COVID-19.

As DNA, the CDR3 is TGTGCCAGCAGCTTCTGGACAGGGGCGTCTGGAAACACCATATATTTT. It codes for CASSFWTGASGNTIYF. This sequence joins TRBV7-2 and TRBJ1-3; 9 bases agree with TRBD1. V shed 3 bases and J 1 base; nucleotides not matched to a gene: 4. Germline lookup yields CDR1 SGHTA and CDR2 FQGNSA. The CDR3 loop spans 16 amino acids. The whole variable domain, filled in from reference TRBV7-2 and TRBJ1-3, reads GAGVSQSPSNKVTEKGKDVELRCDPISGHTALYWYRQSLGQGLEFLIYFQGNSAPDKSGLPSDRFSAERTGGSVSTLTIQRTQQEDSAVYLCASSFWTGASGNTIYFGEGSWLTVV.

The rearrangement uses TRBV15 and TRBJ2-7, with 9 bases that match TRBD1. Germline lookup yields CDR1 LNHNV and CDR2 YYDKDF (reference sequence). This CDR3 is 13 amino acids long. V was clipped by 3 bases and J by 6 bases; unmatched bases: 3. The CDR3 DNA is TGTGCCACCAGCAGTGGGACAGGGCCCGAGCAGTACGTC. This gives the protein CATSSGTGPEQYV.

This sequence joins TRBV5-8 and TRBJ2-7; TRBD1 aligns across 8 bases. J was trimmed by 4 bases and V by 0 bases; bases with no gene match: 9. Germline V lookup: CDR1 SGHTS, CDR2 YDEGEE. This CDR3 has 16 amino acids. CDR3 amino acids: CASSLERQGAVYEQYV. The CDR3 DNA sequence: TGTGCCAGCAGCTTGGAAAGGCAGGGGGCCGTTTACGAGCAGTACGTC.

The V and J genes are TRBV18 and TRBJ1-5; the D is unclear. Germline V gene lookup returns CDR1 KGHSH and CDR2 LQKENI. V dropped 3 bases and J dropped 2 bases, with 14 bases sitting between them. The CDR3 runs to 16 residues. CDR3 loop: CASSPGAVLGNQPQHF. In DNA form, the CDR3 reads TGTGCCAGCTCACCTGGCGCGGTCTTGGGCAATCAGCCCCAGCATTTT.

The V and J genes are TRBV12-3 or TRBV12-4 and TRBJ2-1; D call uncertain. This CDR3 has 11 amino acids. V was clipped by 3 bases and J by 10 bases, with 7 bases between them. CDR3 residues: CASSLYGEQFF. CDR3 DNA: TGTGCCAGCAGTTTGTACGGGGAGCAGTTCTTC.

This chain links TRBV18 with TRBJ1-2; 8 bases are a match to TRBD1. CDR3 size: 16 residues. Germline V gene lookup returns CDR1 KGHSH and CDR2 LQKENI. J lost 6 bases, V lost 6 bases, and 15 bases had no gene match. This chain's CDR3 is CASSPAVGQGANGYTF. The CDR3 nucleotides are TGTGCCAGCTCCCCTGCTGTCGGCCAGGGGGCGAATGGCTACACCTTC.

The V gene is TRBV18, the J gene TRBJ1-5; D is possibly TRBD1 (6 bases). Germline values: CDR1 KGHSH, CDR2 LQKENI. The CDR3 is made up of 15 amino acids. Trimming left V 2 bases short and J 5 bases short, with 13 bases between. Written as DNA, the CDR3 is TGTGCCAGCTCACCAAAACAGGGCATAGATCAGCCCCAGCATTTT. Its translation is CASSPKQGIDQPQHF.

The chain employs TRBV24-1 and TRBJ2-1; possibly TRBD1 for D (6 bases). The V gene lost 3 bases and the J gene lost 1 base, with 15 bases spanning the gap. In germline, CDR1 is KGHDR, CDR2 SFDVKD. The CDR3 runs 17 residues. The CDR3 nucleotides are TGTGCCACCAGTGATCATCGAAGGGGGTCTTCCTACAATGAGCAGTTCTTC. Its translation is CATSDHRRGSSYNEQFF.

This chain uses TRBV19 with TRBJ2-1; TRBD2 matches 8 bases. V dropped 4 bases and J dropped 0; count of bases not matched to a gene: 5. Germline CDR1 reads LNHDA; CDR2 reads SQIVND (reference sequence). The CDR3 contains 16 residues. The CDR3 protein is CASSTSGGSSYNEQFF. CDR3 nucleotides: TGTGCCAGTAGTACGAGCGGGGGAAGCTCCTACAATGAGCAGTTCTTC.

V usage is TRBV19 and J usage is TRBJ1-5; a possible D gene is TRBD1 (6 bases). V gave up 9 bases and J gave up 6 bases, with 21 bases separating them. This CDR3 is 15 amino acids long. The germline CDR1 and CDR2 sequences are LNHDA and SQIVND (reference sequence). The chain's CDR3 is CASTIKTGQGQPQHF. The CDR3 nucleotides read TGTGCCAGCACAATTAAAACAGGGCAAGGTCAGCCCCAGCATTTT.

The J gene is TRBJ1-2, the V gene TRBV5-1, with D unresolved. CDR3 length: 14 amino acids. Trimming took 0 bases from V and 7 from J, leaving 13 bases between them. CDR1 is SGHRS, CDR2 YFSETQ, per germline. DNA for the CDR3: TGCGCCAGCAGCTTGGAGGCAGCGGCTCGTGGCTACACCTTC. Its translation: CASSLEAAARGYTF.

Ten or more counts support this clone. The chain is built from TRBV5-1 and TRBJ2-7, with TRBD1 identical over 10 bases. This CDR3 has 15 amino acids. The germline CDR1 and CDR2 sequences are SGHRS and YFSETQ. The ends lost 4 bases at V and 2 bases at J; junction bases unmatched: 6. CDR3 DNA sequence: TGCGCCAGCAGCCCCCGACAGGGGGCGGCCTACGAGCAGTACTTC. It yields the protein CASSPRQGAAYEQYF.

The genes are TRBV11-2 and TRBJ1-6; D is unclear. CDR3 length equals 16 residues. Germline V gene lookup returns CDR1 SGHAT and CDR2 FQNNGV. The V end was cut by 2 bases, the J end by 7 bases, with 15 bases between. The CDR3 coding sequence is TGTGCCAGCAGCTTATCTCCCGGACCGGGGAATTCACCCCTCCACTTT. Protein product: CASSLSPGPGNSPLHF.

This clone was picked up many times. The genes are TRBV24-1 and TRBJ2-7; no clear D. Per the germline V gene, CDR1 is KGHDR and CDR2 is SFDVKD. The CDR3 is 16 residues long. V was shortened by 1 base and J by 0 bases, with 12 bases between the two germline ends. Written as DNA, the CDR3 is TGTGCCACCAGTGATTTCTCGCTAGGCAGCTCCTACGAGCAGTACTTC. It codes for CATSDFSLGSSYEQYF.

The rearrangement uses TRBV11-3 and TRBJ2-1; perhaps TRBD2 as D (6 bases). V lost 2 bases, J lost 4 bases, and 9 bases lay in between. Germline assignment: CDR1 SGHNT and CDR2 YENEEA. The CDR3 has 14 residues. DNA of the CDR3: TGTGCCAGCAGCTTAAGGGCGGGATACAATGAGCAGTTCTTC. Protein product: CASSLRAGYNEQFF.

This clone was recorded only once. The chain links TRBV20-1 to TRBJ2-6; the match to TRBD1 covers 11 bases. The trim removed 3 bases at V and 4 bases at J, leaving 2 bases unmatched. This CDR3 has 15 residues. Germline V gene sequence: CDR1 DFQATT, CDR2 SNEGSKA (reference sequence). The CDR3 reads CSASGQGAGANVLTF. The DNA of the CDR3 is TGCAGTGCTAGTGGACAGGGGGCCGGGGCCAACGTCCTGACTTTC.

The chain employs TRBV2 and TRBJ1-2; 8 bases match TRBD1. This CDR3 contains 13 residues. With V trimmed by 7 bases and J by 4 bases, 5 bases remained unmatched. Looked up from germline, CDR1 is SNHLY and CDR2 is FYNNEI. CDR3: CASIPTGVYGYTF. The CDR3, as DNA: TGTGCCAGCATTCCGACAGGGGTCTATGGCTACACCTTC.

This clone occurred once. The genes are TRBV28 and TRBJ2-2; 7 bases are a match to TRBD2. Germline trimming cut 5 bases from V and 2 bases from J; bases unmatched to any gene: 8. The CDR3 sequence is 16 residues long. CDR1 is MDHEN and CDR2 is SYDVKM in the germline V gene. The CDR3 is CASSPQASGNTGELFF. CDR3 nucleotide sequence: TGTGCCAGCAGTCCCCAGGCTAGCGGAAACACCGGGGAGCTGTTTTTT.

The chain couples TRBV5-1 to TRBJ1-2; tentative D call: TRBD1 (6 bases). Germline V CDR1 and CDR2: SGHRS, YFSETQ. The CDR3 consists of 13 residues. The ends were cut back, 0 bases at V and 8 bases at J, with 11 bases in the middle. The chain's CDR3 is CASSLVAGEGYTF. The DNA of the CDR3 is TGCGCCAGCAGCTTGGTGGCAGGGGAAGGCTACACCTTC.

The V call is TRBV19, the J call TRBJ2-1; 9 bases fit TRBD2. This CDR3 is built from 17 residues. Trimming took 4 bases from V and 0 from J; bases not matched to a gene: 7. Germline V lookup: CDR1 LNHDA, CDR2 SQIVND (reference sequence). As DNA, the CDR3 is TGTGCCAGTAGTACTAGGATGGGACTAGCCTCCTACAATGAGCAGTTCTTC. Its protein is CASSTRMGLASYNEQFF.

The genes are TRBV18 and TRBJ1-2, with TRBD1 matching over 8 bases. V shed 2 bases and J 14 bases; nucleotides not matched to a gene: 4. The CDR3 is 11 amino acids. Per germline, CDR1 KGHSH and CDR2 LQKENI. The CDR3 here is CASSPGTGWTF. CDR3 nucleotide sequence: TGTGCCAGCTCACCAGGGACAGGTTGGACCTTC. The complete variable domain, with remaining parts taken from reference TRBV18 and TRBJ1-2, reads NAGVMQNPRHLVRRRGQEARLRCSPMKGHSHVYWYRQLPEEGLKFMVYLQKENIIDESGMPKERFSAEFPKEGPSILRIQQVVRGDSAAYFCASSPGTGWTFGSGTRLTVV.

CDR3 bases: TGTGCCAGCAGACACACAGGGGACACCCTCCACTTT. Translating gives CASRHTGDTLHF. The chain uses TRBV27 and TRBJ1-6, with TRBD1 identical over 7 bases. Germline V lookup: CDR1 MNHEY, CDR2 SMNVEV (reference sequence). J was trimmed by 14 bases and V by 6 bases; bases with no gene match: 7. The CDR3 is 12 residues long.

This clone was counted only a few times. V and J are TRBV9 and TRBJ1-2; 7 positions agree with TRBD1. There are 14 residues in the CDR3. Germline V lookup: CDR1 SGDLS, CDR2 YYNGEE. The junction had 8 bases not matched to a gene; V was cut back by 3 bases and J by 6 bases. The CDR3 loop reads CASSARTGVNGYTF. The CDR3 DNA reads TGTGCCAGCAGCGCACGCACAGGGGTAAATGGCTACACCTTC.

The rearrangement links TRBV19 to TRBJ2-1; a weak D match, TRBD2 (6 bases). The CDR3 has 21 residues. The V end lost 1 base, the J end lost 5 bases, and 30 bases lay between the germline ends. The germline V gene encodes CDR1 LNHDA and CDR2 SQIVND (reference sequence). This CDR3 is CASSIGWGFGGATTQNNEQFF. For the CDR3, the DNA is TGTGCCAGTAGTATAGGTTGGGGTTTCGGAGGGGCCACAACCCAGAACAATGAGCAGTTCTTC.

The chain has TRBV19 and TRBJ2-1; 10 bases line up with TRBD2. V trimming: 6 bases; J trimming: 9 bases; junction bases outside the gene matches: 14. The CDR3 runs 16 residues. The germline CDR1 and CDR2 sequences are LNHDA and SQIVND (reference sequence). The CDR3 loop is CASSQQGTSVLGEQFF. Written as DNA, the CDR3 is TGTGCCAGTAGCCAGCAGGGGACTAGCGTGTTGGGTGAGCAGTTCTTC.

The gene calls are TRBV2 and TRBJ1-5, with a tentative D call TRBD1 (5 bases). The germline V gene has CDR1 SNHLY and CDR2 FYNNEI. The CDR3 is made up of 13 amino acids. Trimming left V 8 bases short and J 5 bases short, with 13 bases between. The CDR3 loop reads CASRGESDQPQHF. The CDR3 DNA follows: TGTGCCAGCCGGGGGGAATCGGATCAGCCCCAGCATTTT.